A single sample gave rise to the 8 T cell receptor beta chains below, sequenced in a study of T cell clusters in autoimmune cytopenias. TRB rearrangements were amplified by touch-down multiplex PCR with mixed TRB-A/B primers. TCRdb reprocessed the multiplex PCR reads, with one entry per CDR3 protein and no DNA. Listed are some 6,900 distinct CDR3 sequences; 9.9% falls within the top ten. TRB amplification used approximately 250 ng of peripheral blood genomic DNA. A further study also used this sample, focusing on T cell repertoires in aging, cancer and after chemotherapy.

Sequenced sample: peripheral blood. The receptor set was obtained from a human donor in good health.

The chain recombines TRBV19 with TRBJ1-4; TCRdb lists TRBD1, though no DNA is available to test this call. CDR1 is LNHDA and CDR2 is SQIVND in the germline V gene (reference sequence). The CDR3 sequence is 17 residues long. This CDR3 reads CASTPSGGRGRNEKLFF.

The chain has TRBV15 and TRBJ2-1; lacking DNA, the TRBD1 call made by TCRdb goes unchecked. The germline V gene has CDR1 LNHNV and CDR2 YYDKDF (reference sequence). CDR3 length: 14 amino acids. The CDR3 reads CATSKTETYNEQFF.

This CDR3 reads CASSPSLILETQYF. This chain connects TRBV27 to TRBJ2-5. Germline CDR1 is MNHEY and CDR2 is SMNVEV (reference sequence). The CDR3 extends over 14 amino acids.

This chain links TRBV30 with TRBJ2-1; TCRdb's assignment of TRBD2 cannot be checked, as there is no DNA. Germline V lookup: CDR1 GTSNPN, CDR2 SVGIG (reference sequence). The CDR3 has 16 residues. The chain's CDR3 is CAWSIGTSGGANEQFF.

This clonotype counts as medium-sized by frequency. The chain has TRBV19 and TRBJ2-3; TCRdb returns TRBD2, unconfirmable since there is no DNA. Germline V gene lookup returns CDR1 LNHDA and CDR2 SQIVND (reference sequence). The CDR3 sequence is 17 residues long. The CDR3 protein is CASSKGRWGGPTDTQYF.

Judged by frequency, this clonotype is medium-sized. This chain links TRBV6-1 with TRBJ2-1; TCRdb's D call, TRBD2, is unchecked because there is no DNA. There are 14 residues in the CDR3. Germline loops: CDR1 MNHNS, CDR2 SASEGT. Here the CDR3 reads CASLLAGGPLEQFF.

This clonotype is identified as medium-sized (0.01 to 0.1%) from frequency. This chain's CDR3 is CAWTVSGANVLTF. This chain uses TRBV30 with TRBJ2-6. Germline CDR1 and CDR2: GTSNPN and SVGIG (reference sequence). The CDR3 extends over 13 amino acids.

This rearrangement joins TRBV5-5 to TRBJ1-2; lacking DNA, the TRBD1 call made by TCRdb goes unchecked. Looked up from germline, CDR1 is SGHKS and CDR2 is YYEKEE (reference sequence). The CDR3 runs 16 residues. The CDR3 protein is CASSLATGVASYGYTF.